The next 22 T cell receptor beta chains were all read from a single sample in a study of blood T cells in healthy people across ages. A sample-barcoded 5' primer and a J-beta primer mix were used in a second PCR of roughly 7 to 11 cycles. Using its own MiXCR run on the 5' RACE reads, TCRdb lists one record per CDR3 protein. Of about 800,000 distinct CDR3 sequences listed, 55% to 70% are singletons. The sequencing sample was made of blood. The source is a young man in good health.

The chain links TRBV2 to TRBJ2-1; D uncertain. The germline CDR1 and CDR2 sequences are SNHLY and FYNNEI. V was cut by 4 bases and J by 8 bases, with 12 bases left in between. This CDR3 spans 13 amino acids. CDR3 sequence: CASSGNRWYEQFF. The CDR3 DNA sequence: TGTGCCAGCAGTGGTAACCGGTGGTATGAGCAGTTCTTC.

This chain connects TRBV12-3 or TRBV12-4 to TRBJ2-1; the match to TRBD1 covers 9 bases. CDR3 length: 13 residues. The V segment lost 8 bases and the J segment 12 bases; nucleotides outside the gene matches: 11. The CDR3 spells CASGSDRGPWQFF. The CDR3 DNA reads TGTGCCAGCGGTTCGGACAGGGGACCGTGGCAGTTCTTC.

The CDR3 DNA sequence: TGCAGCGTTGGAGTCGGAGGGTCGGTCTACGAGCAGTACTTC. Protein: CSVGVGGSVYEQYF. J is TRBJ2-5 and V is TRBV29-1, with D tentatively TRBD2 (6 bases). The J call may not be correct, given that the DNA end is closer to TRBJ2-7. The germline V gene encodes CDR1 SQVTM and CDR2 ANQGSEA. This CDR3 has 14 residues.

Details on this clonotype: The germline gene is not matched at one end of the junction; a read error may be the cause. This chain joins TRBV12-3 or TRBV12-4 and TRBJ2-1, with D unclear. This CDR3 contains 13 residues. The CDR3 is CASSFVSNNEQFF. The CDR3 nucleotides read TGTGCCAGCAGTTTTGTCTCCAACAATGAGCAGTTCTTC.

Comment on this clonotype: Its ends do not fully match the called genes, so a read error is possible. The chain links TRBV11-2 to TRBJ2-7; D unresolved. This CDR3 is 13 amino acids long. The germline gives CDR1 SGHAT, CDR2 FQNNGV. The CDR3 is CASSPASSDEQYF. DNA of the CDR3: TGTGCCAGCAGCCCAGCCAGCTCCGACGAGCAGTACTTC.

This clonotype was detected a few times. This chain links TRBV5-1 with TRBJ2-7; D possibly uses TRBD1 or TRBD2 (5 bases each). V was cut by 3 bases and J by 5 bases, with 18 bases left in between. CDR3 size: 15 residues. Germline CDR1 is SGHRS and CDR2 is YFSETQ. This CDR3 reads CASSSRGRVLDEQYF. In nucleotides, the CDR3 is TGCGCCAGCAGCTCTCGGGGACGGGTTCTTGACGAGCAGTACTTC.

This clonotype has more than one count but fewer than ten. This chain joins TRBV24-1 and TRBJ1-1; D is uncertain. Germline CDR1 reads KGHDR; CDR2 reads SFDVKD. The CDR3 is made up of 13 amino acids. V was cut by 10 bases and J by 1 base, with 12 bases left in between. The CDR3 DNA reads TGTGCCACTACCGGACCGGGGAACACTGAAGCTTTCTTT. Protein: CATTGPGNTEAFF.

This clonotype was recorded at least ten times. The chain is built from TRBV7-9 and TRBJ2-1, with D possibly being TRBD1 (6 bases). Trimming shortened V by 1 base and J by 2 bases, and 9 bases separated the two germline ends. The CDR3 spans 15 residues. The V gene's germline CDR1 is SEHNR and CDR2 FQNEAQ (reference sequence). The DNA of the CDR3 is TGTGCCAGCAGCTTAGGAGGGGGAACCTACAATGAGCAGTTCTTC. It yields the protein CASSLGGGTYNEQFF.

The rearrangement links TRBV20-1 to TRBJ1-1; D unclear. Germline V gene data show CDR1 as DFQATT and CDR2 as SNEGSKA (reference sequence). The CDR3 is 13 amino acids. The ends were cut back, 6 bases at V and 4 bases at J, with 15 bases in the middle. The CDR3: CSANGPGGTEAFF. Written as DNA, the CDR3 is TGCAGTGCCAACGGACCCGGAGGCACTGAAGCTTTCTTT.

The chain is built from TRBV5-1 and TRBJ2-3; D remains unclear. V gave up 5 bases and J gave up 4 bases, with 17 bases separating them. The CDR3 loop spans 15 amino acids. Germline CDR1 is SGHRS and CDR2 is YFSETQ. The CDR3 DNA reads TGCGCCAGCAGTCCGGGCGGCGGAGTCGCAGATACGCAGTATTTT. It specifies CASSPGGGVADTQYF.

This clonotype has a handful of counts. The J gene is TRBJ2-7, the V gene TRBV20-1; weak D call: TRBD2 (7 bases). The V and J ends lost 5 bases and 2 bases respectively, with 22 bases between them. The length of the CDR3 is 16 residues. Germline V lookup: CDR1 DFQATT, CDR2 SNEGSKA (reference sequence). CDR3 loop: CSAPMRGTIYPYEQYF. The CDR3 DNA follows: TGCAGTGCTCCGATGAGGGGGACTATATACCCCTACGAGCAGTACTTC.

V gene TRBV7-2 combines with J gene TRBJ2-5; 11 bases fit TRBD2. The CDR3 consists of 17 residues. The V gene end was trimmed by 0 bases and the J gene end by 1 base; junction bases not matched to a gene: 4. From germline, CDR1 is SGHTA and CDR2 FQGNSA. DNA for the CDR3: TGTGCCAGCAGCTTAGCGTCCGGGACTAGCGGCCAAGAGACCCAGTACTTC. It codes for CASSLASGTSGQETQYF.

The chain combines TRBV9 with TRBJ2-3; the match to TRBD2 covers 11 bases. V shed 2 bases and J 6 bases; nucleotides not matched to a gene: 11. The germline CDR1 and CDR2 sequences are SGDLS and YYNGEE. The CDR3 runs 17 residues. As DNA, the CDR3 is TGTGCCAGCAGCGTGAATGTACTAGCGGGAGATGACGATACGCAGTATTTT. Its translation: CASSVNVLAGDDDTQYF.

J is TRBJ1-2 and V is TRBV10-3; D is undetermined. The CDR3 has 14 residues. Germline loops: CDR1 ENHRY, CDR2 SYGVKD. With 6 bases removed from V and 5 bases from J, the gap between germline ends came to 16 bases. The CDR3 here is CAISLGQETYGYTF. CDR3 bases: TGTGCCATCAGCCTAGGGCAGGAAACGTATGGCTACACCTTC.

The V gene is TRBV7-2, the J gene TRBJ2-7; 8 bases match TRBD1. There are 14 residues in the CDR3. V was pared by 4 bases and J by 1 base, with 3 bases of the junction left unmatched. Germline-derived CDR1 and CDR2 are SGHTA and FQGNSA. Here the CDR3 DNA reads TGTGCCAGCAGCTCCCGGGACAGGTCCTACGAGCAGTACTTC. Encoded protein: CASSSRDRSYEQYF. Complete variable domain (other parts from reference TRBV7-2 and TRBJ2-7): GAGVSQSPSNKVTEKGKDVELRCDPISGHTALYWYRQSLGQGLEFLIYFQGNSAPDKSGLPSDRFSAERTGGSVSTLTIQRTQQEDSAVYLCASSSRDRSYEQYFGPGTRLTVT.

CDR3 in DNA: TGCAGCGTTGAACCAAGCCCCTATGGCTACACCTTC. Translating it yields CSVEPSPYGYTF. V gene TRBV29-1 combines with J gene TRBJ1-2; D gene unclear. Germline values: CDR1 SQVTM, CDR2 ANQGSEA. The length of the CDR3 is 12 residues. The germline V and J ends were trimmed by 2 bases and 4 bases, with 8 bases remaining between them.

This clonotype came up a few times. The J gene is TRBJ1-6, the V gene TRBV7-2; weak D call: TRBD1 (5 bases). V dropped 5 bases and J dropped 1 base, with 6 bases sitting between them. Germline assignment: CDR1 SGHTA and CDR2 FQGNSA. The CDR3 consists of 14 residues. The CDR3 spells CASSPGSYNSPLHF. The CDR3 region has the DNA TGTGCCAGCAGCCCAGGGTCCTATAATTCACCCCTCCACTTT.

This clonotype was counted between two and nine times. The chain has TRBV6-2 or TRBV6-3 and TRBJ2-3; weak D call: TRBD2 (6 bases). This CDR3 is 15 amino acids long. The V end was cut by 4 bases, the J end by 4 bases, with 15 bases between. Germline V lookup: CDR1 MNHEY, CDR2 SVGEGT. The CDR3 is CASSSFTGVPDTQYF. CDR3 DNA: TGTGCCAGCAGTTCTTTCACGGGGGTTCCAGATACGCAGTATTTT.

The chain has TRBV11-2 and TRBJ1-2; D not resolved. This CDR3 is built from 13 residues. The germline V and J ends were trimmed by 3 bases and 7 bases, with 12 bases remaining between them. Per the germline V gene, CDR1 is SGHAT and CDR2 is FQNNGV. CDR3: CASSFIALGGYTF. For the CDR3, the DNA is TGTGCCAGCAGCTTTATAGCATTGGGTGGCTACACCTTC.

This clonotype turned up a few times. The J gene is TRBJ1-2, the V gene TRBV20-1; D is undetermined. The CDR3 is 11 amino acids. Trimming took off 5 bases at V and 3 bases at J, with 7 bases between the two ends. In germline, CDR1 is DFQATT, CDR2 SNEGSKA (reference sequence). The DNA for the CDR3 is TGCAGTGCTCCCACTGACTATGGCTACACCTTC. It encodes CSAPTDYGYTF.

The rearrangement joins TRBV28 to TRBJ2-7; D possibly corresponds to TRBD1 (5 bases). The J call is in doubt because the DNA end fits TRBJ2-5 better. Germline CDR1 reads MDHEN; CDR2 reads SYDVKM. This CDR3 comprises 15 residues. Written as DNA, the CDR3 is TGTGCCAGCAGCCCAGATACAGGAATCGGCGAGACCCAGTACTTC. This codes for CASSPDTGIGETQYF.

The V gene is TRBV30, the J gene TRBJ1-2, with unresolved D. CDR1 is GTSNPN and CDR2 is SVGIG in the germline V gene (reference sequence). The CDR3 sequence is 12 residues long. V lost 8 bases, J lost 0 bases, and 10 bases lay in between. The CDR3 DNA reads TGTGCCAGGAATAAGGCTAACTATGGCTACACCTTC. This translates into CARNKANYGYTF.